Below, 25 T cell receptor beta chains from the same sample are listed, as sequenced in a study of shared clonotypes between healthy human individuals. The assay was immunoSEQ multiplex PCR, and TCRdb's table has in-frame clones only and misses some. The repertoire has millions of clones, 93% of them found once; the top ten carry around 0.4%. Input material: naive CD4+ T cells from PBMCs. Subset: CD45RA+ positively selected. The receptors come from a young man in good health. Some clones in this sample may be carry-over from other donors' samples.

The chain combines TRBV15 with TRBJ1-4; tentative D call: TRBD1 (5 bases). V lost 5 bases and J lost 5, with 18 bases in between. The CDR3 has 16 residues. Per the germline V gene, CDR1 is LNHNV and CDR2 is YYDKDF (reference sequence). Here the CDR3 DNA reads TGTGCCACCAGCGGGGCCCCCAGACAGCGCAATGAAAAACTGTTTTTT. Protein sequence: CATSGAPRQRNEKLFF.

The rearrangement uses TRBV6-5 and TRBJ2-1; 12 bases fit TRBD2. The germline gives CDR1 MNHEY, CDR2 SVGAGI. The V segment lost 10 bases and the J segment 7 bases; nucleotides outside the gene matches: 8. This CDR3 is 14 amino acids long. CDR3: CATTTSGRSNEQFF. CDR3 coding DNA: TGTGCCACCACAACTAGCGGGAGGTCGAATGAGCAGTTCTTC.

The chain carries TRBV6-5 and TRBJ2-3; D may be TRBD2 (7 bases). V was pared by 3 bases and J by 8 bases, with 15 bases between. Germline CDR1 is MNHEY and CDR2 is SVGAGI. This CDR3 has 14 amino acids. The chain's CDR3 is CASSYPPRGGTQYF. CDR3 in DNA: TGTGCCAGCAGTTATCCTCCTAGGGGGGGTACGCAGTATTTT.

The V and J genes are TRBV4-2 and TRBJ2-2; 14 nucleotides align to TRBD2. The CDR3 is 21 amino acids. Germline assignment: CDR1 LGHNA and CDR2 YNFKEQ. V was clipped by 1 base and J by 8 bases; unmatched bases: 18. CDR3 bases: TGTGCCAGCAGCCAAGTAGTTGGGGGGACCCCGGGACTAGCGGGAGTAGGGGAGCTGTTTTTT. Its translation is CASSQVVGGTPGLAGVGELFF.

A note on this clone: A read error may account for a junction end that differs from germline. The V and J genes are TRBV2 and TRBJ1-1; 7 bases match TRBD1. CDR1 is SNHLY, CDR2 FYNNEI, per germline. This CDR3 comprises 11 residues. Here the CDR3 reads CAGRGVAEAFF. The CDR3 DNA follows: TGTGCCGGCAGGGGGGTCGCTGAAGCTTTCTTT.

The chain employs TRBV7-2 and TRBJ1-2; TRBD1 aligns across 7 bases. The CDR3 has 16 amino acids. Unmatched junction bases numbered 15, after V lost 7 bases and J lost 4 bases. Germline V gives CDR1 SGHTA, CDR2 FQGNSA. The CDR3 here is CASTPRQGLGLYGYTF. The CDR3 region has the DNA TGTGCCAGCACCCCCCGACAGGGTCTTGGCCTCTATGGCTACACCTTC.

This clone was found once. The chain joins TRBV5-1 to TRBJ2-1, with TRBD1 identical over 9 bases. The CDR3 extends over 16 amino acids. V gave up 4 bases and J gave up 5 bases; unmatched junction bases: 10. The V gene's germline CDR1 is SGHRS and CDR2 YFSETQ. The CDR3 coding sequence is TGCGCCAGCAGCCTCCCCCGGACAGGGGTACACAATGAGCAGTTCTTC. Its protein is CASSLPRTGVHNEQFF.

The chain joins TRBV15 to TRBJ2-5; TRBD1 or TRBD2 may be the D gene (7 bases each). Germline CDR1 reads LNHNV; CDR2 reads YYDKDF (reference sequence). The CDR3 totals 14 residues. V was cut by 7 bases and J by 1 base, with 13 bases left in between. Written as DNA, the CDR3 is TGTGCCACCACCAGGGGGGGCAGCCAAGAGACCCAGTACTTC. Its protein product is CATTRGGSQETQYF.

The chain links TRBV5-1 to TRBJ2-3; 12 positions match TRBD2. Germline V gives CDR1 SGHRS, CDR2 YFSETQ. The CDR3 has 17 amino acids. Trimming removed 1 base from V and 3 bases from J; junction bases left unmatched: 6. The DNA for the CDR3 is TGCGCCAGCAGCTTGTTTGCTAGCGGGAGGGGAACAGATACGCAGTATTTT. It specifies CASSLFASGRGTDTQYF.

The rearrangement links TRBV5-6 to TRBJ2-7; tentative D call: TRBD2 (6 bases). There are 14 residues in the CDR3. Trimming pared 1 base from V and 3 bases from J, leaving 11 bases between. Germline CDR1 SGHDT, CDR2 YYEEEE. The CDR3 reads CASSLWGEDYEQYF. The CDR3 bases are TGTGCCAGCAGCTTGTGGGGGGAGGACTACGAGCAGTACTTC.

This chain uses TRBV28 with TRBJ2-5; perhaps TRBD2 as D (6 bases). Germline assignment: CDR1 MDHEN and CDR2 SYDVKM. The CDR3 has 12 amino acids. Trimming removed 5 bases at V and 5 bases at J, with 9 bases between. Here the CDR3 DNA reads TGTGCCAGCAGTGGGGGGTGGGAGACCCAGTACTTC. This translates into CASSGGWETQYF. Full variable domain (missing parts from reference TRBV28 and TRBJ2-5): DVKVTQSSRYLVKRTGEKVFLECVQDMDHENMFWYRQDPGLGLRLIYFSYDVKMKEKGDIPEGYSVSREKKERFSLILESASTNQTSMYLCASSGGWETQYFGPGTRLLVL.

This chain connects TRBV21-1 to TRBJ1-5. TRBV21-1 is labeled a pseudogene. The CDR3 covers 11 residues. DNA for the CDR3: TGTGCCAGCAGCCGGCGGCAGCCCCAGCATTTT. Translating it yields CASSRRQPQHF.

This chain links TRBV2 with TRBJ2-6; the D gene is possibly TRBD2 (5 bases). Germline lookup yields CDR1 SNHLY and CDR2 FYNNEI. The CDR3 is 16 residues long. Trimming cost V 8 bases and J 0 bases, with 14 bases left between them. CDR3: CASVEAVNSGANVLTF. The CDR3 DNA follows: TGTGCCAGCGTGGAAGCGGTGAACTCTGGGGCCAACGTCCTGACTTTC.

V and J are TRBV27 and TRBJ1-5; TRBD1 agrees at 9 bases. The CDR3 sequence is 16 residues long. Losses at the gene ends were 4 bases for V and 2 bases for J; bases not matched to a gene: 6. In germline, CDR1 is MNHEY, CDR2 SMNVEV (reference sequence). CDR3 amino acids: CASSSQGAGGNQPQHF. The DNA for the CDR3 is TGTGCCAGCAGTTCACAGGGGGCGGGAGGCAATCAGCCCCAGCATTTT.

The chain is built from TRBV27 and TRBJ2-3; 11 bases map to TRBD2. The CDR3 totals 16 residues. With V trimmed by 4 bases and J by 2 bases, 5 bases remained unmatched. The germline gives CDR1 MNHEY, CDR2 SMNVEV (reference sequence). CDR3 in DNA: TGTGCCAGCAGTTCGGGACTAGCGGTTTACACAGATACGCAGTATTTT. It specifies CASSSGLAVYTDTQYF.

This chain joins TRBV7-2 and TRBJ2-5, with 12 bases identical to TRBD1. The junction had 6 bases not matched to a gene; V was cut back by 5 bases and J by 5 bases. Per the germline V gene, CDR1 is SGHTA and CDR2 is FQGNSA. The CDR3 is 15 residues long. The CDR3 sequence: CASSTGTGGRETQYF. The CDR3 DNA sequence: TGTGCCAGCAGCACCGGGACAGGGGGCCGGGAGACCCAGTACTTC.

The genes are TRBV21-1 and TRBJ1-5; the table's D gene call, TRBD1, was not cross checked with the DNA. TRBV21-1 has pseudogene status. CDR3 length: 19 residues. DNA for the CDR3: TGTGCCAGCAGCAAAGGCTGGGGCCGGGACAGTGGTAGCAATCAGCCCCAGCATTTT. Protein product: CASSKGWGRDSGSNQPQHF.

J is TRBJ1-5 and V is TRBV11-2; D gene unclear. V was clipped by 0 bases and J by 1 base, with 7 bases between them. The CDR3 covers 15 residues. The V gene's germline CDR1 is SGHAT and CDR2 FQNNGV. The CDR3 DNA is TGTGCCAGCAGCTTAGATCGGCACAGCAATCAGCCCCAGCATTTT. As protein: CASSLDRHSNQPQHF.

This chain connects TRBV5-5 to TRBJ1-5; TRBD1 matches 8 bases. Looked up from germline, CDR1 is SGHKS and CDR2 is YYEKEE (reference sequence). J lost 7 bases, V lost 4 bases, and 7 bases had no gene match. The CDR3 spans 14 residues. CDR3 amino acids: CASSIGQGWQPQHF. For the CDR3, the DNA is TGTGCCAGCAGCATTGGACAGGGTTGGCAGCCCCAGCATTTT.

The CDR3 is CASRPQAKNIQYF. In nucleotides, the CDR3 is TGTGCCAGCAGGCCCCAAGCCAAAAACATTCAGTACTTC. This chain links TRBV27 with TRBJ2-4; D uncertain. The V end lost 6 bases, the J end lost 0 bases, and 6 bases lay between the germline ends. CDR3 length equals 13 residues. From germline, CDR1 is MNHEY and CDR2 SMNVEV (reference sequence).

V is TRBV7-3 and J is TRBJ2-2; TRBD1 aligns across 8 bases. Germline trimming cut 5 bases from V and 1 base from J; bases unmatched to any gene: 3. The CDR3 spans 15 residues. Germline CDR1 is SGHTA and CDR2 is FQGTGA. The CDR3 reads CASSLDRVNTGELFF. DNA for the CDR3: TGTGCCAGCAGCCTGGACAGGGTGAACACCGGGGAGCTGTTTTTT.

The rearrangement uses TRBV18 and TRBJ1-2; TRBD1 might be the D (5 bases). The CDR3 contains 13 residues. Germline V CDR1 and CDR2: KGHSH, LQKENI. V was pared by 5 bases and J by 0 bases, with 7 bases between. CDR3 protein: CASSGGANYGYTF. The CDR3 DNA reads as TGTGCCAGCTCAGGGGGAGCTAACTATGGCTACACCTTC.

J is TRBJ1-2 and V is TRBV7-9; D is unclear. Germline lookup yields CDR1 SEHNR and CDR2 FQNEAQ (reference sequence). The length of the CDR3 is 12 residues. Trimming stripped 1 base from V and 6 bases from J, with 6 bases between. CDR3 region: CASSLVLHGYTF. Written as DNA, the CDR3 is TGTGCCAGCAGCTTAGTCCTTCATGGCTACACCTTC.

This chain uses TRBV5-1 with TRBJ2-1; 8 bases agree with TRBD1. The CDR3 length is 17 residues. CDR1 and CDR2 from the germline V gene are SGHRS and YFSETQ. The V segment lost 4 bases and the J segment 4 bases; nucleotides outside the gene matches: 13. As DNA, the CDR3 is TGCGCCAGCAGCGGTGGACAGGGTCGCTCAACGTACAATGAGCAGTTCTTC. Translation: CASSGGQGRSTYNEQFF.

This rearrangement joins TRBV6-1 to TRBJ1-2; weak D call: TRBD1 (5 bases). V was clipped by 2 bases and J by 4 bases, with 17 bases between them. Per germline, CDR1 MNHNS and CDR2 SASEGT. The CDR3 is 16 amino acids. CDR3: CASSESTSRTRYGYTF. CDR3 coding DNA: TGTGCCAGCAGTGAAAGTACCTCTCGGACACGCTATGGCTACACCTTC.